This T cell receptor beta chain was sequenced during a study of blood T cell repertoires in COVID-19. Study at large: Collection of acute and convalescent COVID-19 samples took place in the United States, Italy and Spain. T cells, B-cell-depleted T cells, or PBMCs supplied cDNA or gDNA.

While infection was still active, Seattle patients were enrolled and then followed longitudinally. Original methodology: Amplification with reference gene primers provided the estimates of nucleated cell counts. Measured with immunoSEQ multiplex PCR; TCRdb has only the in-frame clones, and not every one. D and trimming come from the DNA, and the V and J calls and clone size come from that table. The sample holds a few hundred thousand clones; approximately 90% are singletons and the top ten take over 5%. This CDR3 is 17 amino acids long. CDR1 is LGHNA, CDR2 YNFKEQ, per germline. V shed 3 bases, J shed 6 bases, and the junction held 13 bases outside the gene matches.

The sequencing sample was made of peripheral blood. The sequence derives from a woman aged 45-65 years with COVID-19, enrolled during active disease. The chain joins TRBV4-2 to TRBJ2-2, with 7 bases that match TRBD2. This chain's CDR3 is CASSHGGGRAVAGELFF. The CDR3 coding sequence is TGTGCCAGCAGCCATGGGGGGGGTAGGGCGGTCGCCGGGGAGCTGTTTTTT.